The TCR beta chain described here comes from a study of blood T cells in healthy people across ages. This clonotype came up a few times. Looked up from germline, CDR1 is MDHEN and CDR2 is SYDVKM. The V end lost 6 bases, the J end lost 2 bases, and 11 bases lay between the germline ends. The CDR3 is made up of 15 amino acids. Through a sample-barcoded 5' primer and a J-beta primer mix, a second PCR was run for roughly 6 to 11 cycles. Via MiXCR, TCRdb re-called the 5' RACE reads, giving one row per CDR3 protein. This table has approximately 350,000 distinct CDR3 sequences, about half appearing once. Each donor was a healthy Caucasian individual from Russia, aged roughly 6 to 90.

This TCR was sampled from a man aged 60 to 69 in good health. This sequence joins TRBV28 and TRBJ2-6; maybe TRBD1 (7 bases). Sequencing was done on a sample of blood. CDR3 DNA sequence: TGTGCCAGCAGCCAGGGGGGAGCTGGGGCCAACGTCCTGACTTTC. Translated: CASSQGGAGANVLTF.